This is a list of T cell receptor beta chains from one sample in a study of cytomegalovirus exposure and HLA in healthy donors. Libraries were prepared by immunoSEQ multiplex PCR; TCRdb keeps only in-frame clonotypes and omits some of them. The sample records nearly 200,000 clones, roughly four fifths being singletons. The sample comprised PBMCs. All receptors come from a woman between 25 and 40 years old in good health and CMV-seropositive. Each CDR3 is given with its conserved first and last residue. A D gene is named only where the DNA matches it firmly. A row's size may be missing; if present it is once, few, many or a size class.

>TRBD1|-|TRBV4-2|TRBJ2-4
CASSRTGGEVNIQYF
TGTGCCAGCAGCCGGACAGGGGGCGAGGTAAACATTCAGTACTTC
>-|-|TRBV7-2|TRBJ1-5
CASSLTRPETQHF
TGTGCCAGCAGCTTAACCCGCCCGGAGACCCAGCATTTT
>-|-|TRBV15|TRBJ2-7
CATSRDVGAAEQYF
TGTGCCACCAGCAGAGATGTAGGGGCAGCCGAGCAGTACTTC
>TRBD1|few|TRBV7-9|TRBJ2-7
CASTGRDRSYEQYF
TGTGCCAGCACAGGCCGGGACAGGTCCTACGAGCAGTACTTC
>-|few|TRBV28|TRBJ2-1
CASSGYNEQFF
TGTGCCAGCTCGGGGTACAATGAGCAGTTCTTC
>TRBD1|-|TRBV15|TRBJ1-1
CATSIRGYGAEAFF
TGTGCCACCAGCATCAGGGGGTACGGGGCTGAAGCTTTCTTT
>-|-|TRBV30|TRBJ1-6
CAWGSNYNSPLHF
TGTGCCTGGGGGAGTAACTATAATTCACCCCTCCACTTT
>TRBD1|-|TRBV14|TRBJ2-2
CASSRGTGDTGELFF
TGTGCCAGCAGCCGGGGGACAGGGGACACCGGGGAGCTGTTTTTT
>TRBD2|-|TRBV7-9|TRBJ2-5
CASSSGGTLRVETQYF
TGTGCCAGCAGCTCGGGGGGGACACTTAGGGTGGAGACCCAGTACTTC
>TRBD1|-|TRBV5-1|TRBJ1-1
CASSERTGRNTEAFF
TGCGCCAGCAGCGAAAGGACAGGGAGGAACACTGAAGCTTTCTTT
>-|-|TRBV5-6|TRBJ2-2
CASSLVVRRTAVTGELFF
TGTGCCAGCAGCTTGGTAGTGCGACGGACTGCAGTTACCGGGGAGCTGTTTTTT
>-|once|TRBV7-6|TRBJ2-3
CASSPRVGITDTQYF
TGTGCCAGCAGCCCTAGAGTCGGAATCACAGATACGCAGTATTTT
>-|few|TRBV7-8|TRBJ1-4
CASRGRTNEKLFF
TGTGCCAGCAGGGGGAGGACTAATGAAAAACTGTTTTTT
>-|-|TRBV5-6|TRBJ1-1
CASSLISGQTRAFF
TGTGCCAGCAGCTTAATATCCGGACAAACCAGAGCTTTCTTT
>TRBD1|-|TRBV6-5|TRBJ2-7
CASSWAGTGRWYEQYF
TGTGCCAGCAGTTGGGCCGGGACAGGAAGATGGTACGAGCAGTACTTC
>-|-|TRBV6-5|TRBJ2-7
CASSYGTTEWEQYF
TGTGCCAGCAGTTACGGGACAACAGAATGGGAGCAGTACTTC
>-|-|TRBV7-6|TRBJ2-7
CASSLLESNHEQYF
TGTGCCAGCAGCTTACTGGAGTCTAATCACGAGCAGTACTTC
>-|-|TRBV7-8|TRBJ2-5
CASSLAEGRRETQYF
TGTGCCAGCAGCTTAGCGGAGGGGAGGCGAGAGACCCAGTACTTC
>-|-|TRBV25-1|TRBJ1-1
CASKTSGGLNTEAFF
TGTGCCAGCAAAACATCGGGGGGGCTGAACACTGAAGCTTTCTTT
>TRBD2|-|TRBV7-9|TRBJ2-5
CASSSGGPVETQYF
TGTGCCAGCAGCTCGGGAGGGCCGGTGGAGACCCAGTACTTC
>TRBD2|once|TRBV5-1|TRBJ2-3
CASSQGLGVRVGDTQYF
TGCGCCAGCAGCCAGGGACTAGGGGTGAGGGTCGGAGATACGCAGTATTTT
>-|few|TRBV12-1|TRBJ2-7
CASSSRDRGSSYEQYF
TGTGCCAGCAGCAGCCGGGACAGGGGAAGCTCCTACGAGCAGTACTTC
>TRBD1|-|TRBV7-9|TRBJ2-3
CASSPGTGAPDTQYF
TGTGCCAGCAGCCCCGGGACAGGGGCCCCAGATACGCAGTATTTT
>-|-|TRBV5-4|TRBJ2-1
CASSLAPRGNNEQFF
TGTGCCAGCAGCTTGGCCCCCAGGGGAAACAATGAGCAGTTCTTC
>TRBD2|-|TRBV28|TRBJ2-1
CASSLGREYEQFF
TGTGCCAGCAGCCTGGGGCGGGAGTATGAGCAGTTCTTC
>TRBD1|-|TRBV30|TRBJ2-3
CAWSRAGGWSDTQYF
TGTGCCTGGAGTCGGGCAGGGGGCTGGTCAGATACGCAGTATTTT
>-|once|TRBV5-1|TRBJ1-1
CASSAQGATEAFF
TGCGCCAGCAGCGCCCAGGGCGCCACTGAAGCTTTCTTT